This is a list of T cell receptor beta chains from one sample in a study of blood T cell repertoires in COVID-19. Method: immunoSEQ multiplex PCR; TCRdb's copy keeps in-frame clones and lacks some. The sample holds roughly 60,000 clones, around 90% seen once. Sequenced material: peripheral blood. All receptors come from a human donor with acute or convalescent COVID-19. The donor label of this sample is uncertain. Both conserved end residues are part of each CDR3. The D gene is left open where the match is weak. Size is omitted from some rows. Given values are once, few, many or a class for expanded clones.

>TRBV6-5|TRBJ1-6|.|.
TGTGCCACCTCCGGGGGGCCTCGGGTTTCACCCCTCCACTTT
CATSGGPRVSPLHF
>TRBV19|TRBJ1-1|TRBD1|.
TGTGCCAGTAGTCTCTGGGACAGAAACACTGAAGCTTTCTTT
CASSLWDRNTEAFF
>TRBV5-1|TRBJ2-3|.|.
TGCGCCAGCAGCTTCCCACAGGGGGGGGATACGCAGTATTTT
CASSFPQGGDTQYF
>TRBV10-2|TRBJ1-4|TRBD1|.
TGCGCCAGCAGTGAGTCGGGACAGGCCCTTAATGAAAAACTGTTTTTT
CASSESGQALNEKLFF
>TRBV5-1|TRBJ1-2|.|once
TGCGCCAGCAGCCCTGGGCAGGGCTATGGCTACACCTTC
CASSPGQGYGYTF
>TRBV6-2/TRBV6-3|TRBJ1-2|.|once
TGTGCCAGCAGTTACTATGGGGAGTCCCTTGGCTACACCTTC
CASSYYGESLGYTF
>TRBV2|TRBJ2-3|.|once
TGTGCCAGCAGTTCCGGGGATACGCAGTATTTT
CASSSGDTQYF
>TRBV19|TRBJ2-2|TRBD1|.
TGTGCCAGTGGGACAGGGTCCGACACCGGGGAGCTGTTTTTT
CASGTGSDTGELFF
>TRBV28|TRBJ1-4|.|.
TGTGCCAGCAGTTTAATCTTAGGGGTGGGGGAAAAACTGTTTTTT
CASSLILGVGEKLFF
>TRBV9|TRBJ2-3|.|once
TGTGCCAGCAGCCGCGATAGAACAGATACGCAGTATTTT
CASSRDRTDTQYF
>TRBV7-3|TRBJ2-3|TRBD2|once
TGTGCCAGCAGTCCGGGACTAGCGACCAATACGCAGTATTTT
CASSPGLATNTQYF
>TRBV10-3|TRBJ2-6|TRBD1|.
TGTGCCATACGAAAGACAGGGGCTAGCTCTGGGGCCAACGTCCTGACTTTC
CAIRKTGASSGANVLTF
>TRBV5-1|TRBJ2-6|.|.
TGCGCCAGCAGCTCCACTTTTCCTTCCGGGGCCAACGTCCTGACTTTC
CASSSTFPSGANVLTF
>TRBV15|TRBJ2-1|TRBD1|once
TGTGCCACCAGCAGGGACAGGGTTTACTACAATGAGCAGTTCTTC
CATSRDRVYYNEQFF
>TRBV19|TRBJ2-1|TRBD1|.
TGTGCCAGTGTTCCGGGACAGGGTGCGAATGAGCAGTTCTTC
CASVPGQGANEQFF
>TRBV6-2/TRBV6-3|TRBJ1-1|.|.
TGTGCCAGCAGTTACGATAGGGGCGGCACTGAAGCTTTCTTT
CASSYDRGGTEAFF
>TRBV15|TRBJ1-2|TRBD1|few
TGTGCCACCAGCAAAGACAGGGGCTATGGCTACACCTTC
CATSKDRGYGYTF
>TRBV7-7|TRBJ2-3|TRBD2|.
TGTGCCAGCAGCTTAGAAGCTAGCGGGGGGGCGAATACGCAGTATTTT
CASSLEASGGANTQYF
>TRBV2|TRBJ1-4|TRBD1|.
TGTGCCAGCAGGATTGACAGGGGAGGGGAAAAACTGTTTTTT
CASRIDRGGEKLFF
>TRBV6-5|TRBJ1-5|.|.
TGTGCCAGCAGCGAGGTGACAGAGAGCAATCAGCCCCAGCATTTT
CASSEVTESNQPQHF
>TRBV24-1|TRBJ2-5|.|.
TGTGCCACCAGTGTCCCGGGTAACCAAGAGACCCAGTACTTC
CATSVPGNQETQYF
>TRBV18|TRBJ1-6|.|.
TGTGCCAGCTCACCGGCCGCTAATTCACCCCTCCACTTT
CASSPAANSPLHF
>TRBV28|TRBJ2-1|.|.
TGTGCCAGTTGTGTTAATCAGGGGGAGCAGTTCTTC
CASCVNQGEQFF
>TRBV19|TRBJ1-4|TRBD1|.
TGTGCCAGTAGTAGGGAGGACAGGGTTAATGAAAAACTGTTTTTT
CASSREDRVNEKLFF
>TRBV27|TRBJ1-5|.|.
TGTGCCAGCAGTTTTCCCCGCACGGGATCTAGCAATCAGCCCCAGCATTTT
CASSFPRTGSSNQPQHF
>TRBV27|TRBJ2-1|TRBD2|once
TGTGCCAGCAGTACGCCGGGACTAGCGGGAGATCTCGGTACGCGCTCCTACAATGAGCAGTTCTTC
CASSTPGLAGDLGTRSYNEQFF
>TRBV5-4|TRBJ2-1|TRBD2|.
TGTGCCAGCAGCAGCTCTAGCGGGAGGGCCCATGAGCAGTTCTTC
CASSSSSGRAHEQFF
>TRBV14|TRBJ2-3|TRBD2|.
TGTGCCAGCAGCCTCCTGAGCGGGGGGACCGCAGATACGCAGTATTTT
CASSLLSGGTADTQYF
>TRBV18|TRBJ2-3|.|.
TGTGCCAGCTCACCCTCGACGGGAAACACAGATACGCAGTATTTT
CASSPSTGNTDTQYF
>TRBV6-6|TRBJ2-5|.|.
TGTGCCAGCAGTTACTCCACGAGGGAGACCCAGTACTTC
CASSYSTRETQYF
>TRBV7-3|TRBJ2-1|.|.
TGTGCCAGCAGCTCGAGCTCTTCATCCTACAATGAGCAGTTCTTC
CASSSSSSSYNEQFF
>TRBV28|TRBJ2-1|.|.
TGTGCCAGCAGTTTAACCGGTTCCCCCCCTGAGCAGTTCTTC
CASSLTGSPPEQFF
>TRBV5-1|TRBJ2-5|TRBD2|.
TGCGCCAGCAGACCGGCCAATTCGGGACTAGAGGAGACCCAGTACTTC
CASRPANSGLEETQYF
>TRBV7-6|TRBJ2-1|TRBD2|.
TGTGCCAGCAGCACGACTAGCGGGAGGAACAATGAGCAGTTCTTC
CASSTTSGRNNEQFF
>TRBV7-2|TRBJ2-7|.|.
TGTGCCAGCAGCTTAGACCCAGGGCGTTCCTACGAGCAGTACTTC
CASSLDPGRSYEQYF
>TRBV5-1|TRBJ1-5|TRBD1|few
TGCGCCAGCAGCCTAGATACAGGGGACAATCAGCCCCAGCATTTT
CASSLDTGDNQPQHF
>TRBV4-1|TRBJ2-5|.|.
TGCGCCAGCAGCCAAGATTTGGCGGGTGGAGAGACCCAGTACTTC
CASSQDLAGGETQYF
>TRBV5-1|TRBJ1-1|.|.
TGCGCCAGCAGCTCCCTTATGAACACTGAAGCTTTCTTT
CASSSLMNTEAFF
>TRBV11-3|TRBJ2-3|.|.
TGTGCCAGCAGCTCCGGGGATACGCAGTATTTT
CASSSGDTQYF
>TRBV5-1|TRBJ2-5|TRBD1|.
TGCGCCAGCAGAGTGGGGACAGGGCAACAAGAGACCCAGTACTTC
CASRVGTGQQETQYF
>TRBV19|TRBJ1-5|TRBD1|.
TGTGCCAGTAGTTTTACAGGGGGCAATCAGCCCCAGCATTTT
CASSFTGGNQPQHF
>TRBV18|TRBJ1-6|TRBD1|.
TGTGCCAACCGACAGGGGGCTAATTCACCCCTCCACTTT
CANRQGANSPLHF
>TRBV3-1/TRBV3-2|TRBJ2-5|.|.
TGTGCCAGCAGCCAAGATTTCTCGGGAAGCGAGACCCAGTACTTC
CASSQDFSGSETQYF
>TRBV27|TRBJ2-2|TRBD2|.
TGTGCCAGCAGTTTCAGGGGGACTAGCGGGAACACCGGGGAGCTGTTTTTT
CASSFRGTSGNTGELFF
>TRBV6-5|TRBJ1-1|.|.
TGTGCCAGCAGACAGTCGCACACTGAAGCTTTCTTT
CASRQSHTEAFF
>TRBV28|TRBJ1-2|.|once
TGTGCCAGCAGCACGACAGTCAACTATGGCTACACCTTC
CASSTTVNYGYTF
>TRBV6-5|TRBJ1-2|TRBD1|.
TGTGCCAGCAGAGTAGGGACAGGGAACAACTATGGCTACACCTTC
CASRVGTGNNYGYTF
>TRBV2|TRBJ1-5|TRBD1|.
TGTGCCAGCAGCGGGGGCAGGGGGCGCGGTCAGCCCCAGCATTTT
CASSGGRGRGQPQHF
>TRBV2|TRBJ2-2|.|.
TGTGCCAGCAGTGGACTAACGAACACCGGGGAGCTGTTTTTT
CASSGLTNTGELFF
>TRBV19|TRBJ2-5|.|.
TGTGCCAGTAGTATAGGCAGGGACCAAGAGACCCAGTACTTC
CASSIGRDQETQYF
>TRBV19|TRBJ2-4|TRBD1|few
TGTGCCAGTAGTACCTCCGGAGGACAGGGCAGGAACATTCAGTACTTC
CASSTSGGQGRNIQYF
>TRBV19|TRBJ1-6|.|.
TGTGCCAGTAGTATTTCGCCTGCGACAGTGAGAAATTCACCCCTCCACTTT
CASSISPATVRNSPLHF
>TRBV5-1|TRBJ2-5|TRBD2|.
TGCGCCAGCAGCTTGGAACTAGCGGGAGGACAAGAGACCCAGTACTTC
CASSLELAGGQETQYF